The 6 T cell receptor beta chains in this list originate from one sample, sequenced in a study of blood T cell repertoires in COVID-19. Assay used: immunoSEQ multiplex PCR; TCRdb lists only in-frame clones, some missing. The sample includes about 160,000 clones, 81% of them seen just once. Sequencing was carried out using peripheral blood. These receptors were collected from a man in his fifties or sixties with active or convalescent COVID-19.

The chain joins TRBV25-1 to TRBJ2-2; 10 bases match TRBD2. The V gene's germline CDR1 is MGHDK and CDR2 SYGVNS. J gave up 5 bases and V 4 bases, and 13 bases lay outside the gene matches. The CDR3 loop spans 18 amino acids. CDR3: CASSGVRASGGKTGELFF. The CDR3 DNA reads TGTGCCAGCAGTGGGGTGAGGGCTAGCGGGGGAAAAACCGGGGAGCTGTTTTTT. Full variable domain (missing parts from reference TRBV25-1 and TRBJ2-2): EADIYQTPRYLVIGTGKKITLECSQTMGHDKMYWYQQDPGMELHLIHYSYGVNSTEKGDLSSESTVSRIRTEHFPLTLESARPSHTSQYLCASSGVRASGGKTGELFFGEGSRLTVL.

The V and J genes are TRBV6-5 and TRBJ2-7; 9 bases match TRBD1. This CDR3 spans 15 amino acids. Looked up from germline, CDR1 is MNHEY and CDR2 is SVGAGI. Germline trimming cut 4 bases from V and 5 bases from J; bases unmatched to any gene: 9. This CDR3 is CASSSTGQGVNEQYF. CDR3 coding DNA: TGTGCCAGCAGTTCCACGGGACAGGGTGTTAACGAGCAGTACTTC.

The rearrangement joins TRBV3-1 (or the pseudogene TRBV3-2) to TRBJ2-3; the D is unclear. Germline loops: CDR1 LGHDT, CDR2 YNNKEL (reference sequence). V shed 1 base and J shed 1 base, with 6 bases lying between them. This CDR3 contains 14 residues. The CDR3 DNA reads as TGTGCCAGCAGCCAAGTGGGCGGCACAGATACGCAGTATTTT. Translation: CASSQVGGTDTQYF.

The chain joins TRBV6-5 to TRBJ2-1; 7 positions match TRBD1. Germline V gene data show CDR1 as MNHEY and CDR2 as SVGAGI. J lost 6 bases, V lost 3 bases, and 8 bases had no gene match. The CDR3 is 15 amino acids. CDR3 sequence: CASSYRQGPVNEQFF. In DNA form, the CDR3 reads TGTGCCAGCAGTTATAGACAGGGCCCTGTCAATGAGCAGTTCTTC.

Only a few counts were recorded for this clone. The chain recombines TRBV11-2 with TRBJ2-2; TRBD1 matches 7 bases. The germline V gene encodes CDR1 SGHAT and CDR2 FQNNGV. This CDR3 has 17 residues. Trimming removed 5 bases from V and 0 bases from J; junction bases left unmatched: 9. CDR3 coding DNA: TGTGCCAGCAGCCGTCACCTCGGGACAGCGAACACCGGGGAGCTGTTTTTT. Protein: CASSRHLGTANTGELFF.

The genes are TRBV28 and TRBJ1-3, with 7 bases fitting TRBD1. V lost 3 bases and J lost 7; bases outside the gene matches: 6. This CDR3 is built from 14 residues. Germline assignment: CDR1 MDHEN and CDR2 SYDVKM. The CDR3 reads CASSFRDSLNTIYF. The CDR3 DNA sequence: TGTGCCAGCAGTTTCCGGGACAGTCTTAACACCATATATTTT.